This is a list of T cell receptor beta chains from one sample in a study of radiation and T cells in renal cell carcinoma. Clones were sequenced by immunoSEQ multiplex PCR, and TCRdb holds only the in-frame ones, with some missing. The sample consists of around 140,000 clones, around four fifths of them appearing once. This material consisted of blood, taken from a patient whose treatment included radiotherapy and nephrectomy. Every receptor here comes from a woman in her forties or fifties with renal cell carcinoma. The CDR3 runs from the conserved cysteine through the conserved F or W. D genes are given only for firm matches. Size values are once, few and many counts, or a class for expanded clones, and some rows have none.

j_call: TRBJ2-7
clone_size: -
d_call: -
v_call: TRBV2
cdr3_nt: TGTGCCAGCAGTGACGTCTTTTCCTACGAGCAGTACTTC
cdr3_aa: CASSDVFSYEQYF

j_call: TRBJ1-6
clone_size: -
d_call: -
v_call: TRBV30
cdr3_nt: TGTGCCTGGAGTGTACTGGGTATTGGATCACCCCTCCACTTT
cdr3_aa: CAWSVLGIGSPLHF

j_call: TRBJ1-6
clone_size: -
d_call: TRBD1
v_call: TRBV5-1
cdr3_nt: TGCGCCAGCAGCACCGGGACAGGGGATAATTCACCCCTCCACTTT
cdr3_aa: CASSTGTGDNSPLHF

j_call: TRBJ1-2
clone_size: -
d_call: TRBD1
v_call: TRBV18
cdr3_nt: TGTGCCAGCTCACCACTCGGAACAGGGGGCTTAGAAGGCTACACCTTC
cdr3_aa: CASSPLGTGGLEGYTF

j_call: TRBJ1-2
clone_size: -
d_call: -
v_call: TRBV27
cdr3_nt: TGTGCCAGCAGTTTAGGCAGGTTTGGAGGCTACACCTTC
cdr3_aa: CASSLGRFGGYTF

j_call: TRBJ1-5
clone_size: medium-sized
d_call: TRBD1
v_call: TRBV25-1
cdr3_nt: TGTGCCAGCAGTGCTTCAGGGGGCGGGAATCAGCCCCAGCATTTT
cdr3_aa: CASSASGGGNQPQHF

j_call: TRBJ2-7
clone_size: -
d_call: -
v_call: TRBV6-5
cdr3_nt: TGTGCCAGCAGTTACTCCGCCGGCTACGAGCAGTACTTC
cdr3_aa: CASSYSAGYEQYF

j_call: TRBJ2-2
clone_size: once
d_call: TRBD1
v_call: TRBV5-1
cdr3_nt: TGCGCCAGCAGCCCGACAGGGGCTATGAACACCGGGGAGCTGTTTTTT
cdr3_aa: CASSPTGAMNTGELFF

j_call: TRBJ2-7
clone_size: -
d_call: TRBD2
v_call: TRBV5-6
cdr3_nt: TGTGCCAGCAGCCAGGGAGCGGGAGGATCCTACGAGCAGTACTTC
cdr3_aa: CASSQGAGGSYEQYF

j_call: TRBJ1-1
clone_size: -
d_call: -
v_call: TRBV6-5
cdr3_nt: TGTGCCAGCAGCGGGCGGGACACCATGAACACTGAAGCTTTCTTT
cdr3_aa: CASSGRDTMNTEAFF

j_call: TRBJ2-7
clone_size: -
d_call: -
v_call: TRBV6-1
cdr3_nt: TGTGCCAGCAGTGAAGGAAGGGAATACGAGCAGTACTTC
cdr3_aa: CASSEGREYEQYF

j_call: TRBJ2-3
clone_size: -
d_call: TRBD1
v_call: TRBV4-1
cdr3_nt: TGCGCCAGCAGCCCGCACCGGGACAGGGGCACAGATACGCAGTATTTT
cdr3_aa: CASSPHRDRGTDTQYF

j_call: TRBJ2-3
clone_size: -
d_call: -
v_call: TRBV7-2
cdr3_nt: TGTGCCAGCAGCTTAGCGACCGGAACAGATACGCAGTATTTT
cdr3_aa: CASSLATGTDTQYF

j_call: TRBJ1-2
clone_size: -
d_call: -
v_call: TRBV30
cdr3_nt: TGTGCCTGGAGCCACACTCCTATTGTCTACACCTTC
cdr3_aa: CAWSHTPIVYTF

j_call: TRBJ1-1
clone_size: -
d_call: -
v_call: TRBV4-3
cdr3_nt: TGCGCCAGCAGCCAAGAAGGTAGCACTGAAGCTTTCTTT
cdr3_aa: CASSQEGSTEAFF

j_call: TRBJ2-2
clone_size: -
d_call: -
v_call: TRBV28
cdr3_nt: TGTGCCAGCAGAGAGAGCGGAAGTTACACCGGGGAGCTGTTTTTT
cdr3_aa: CASRESGSYTGELFF

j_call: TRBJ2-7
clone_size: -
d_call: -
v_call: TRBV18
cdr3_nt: TGTGCCAGCTCACCAATGGGTCCCTACGAGCAGTACTTC
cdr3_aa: CASSPMGPYEQYF

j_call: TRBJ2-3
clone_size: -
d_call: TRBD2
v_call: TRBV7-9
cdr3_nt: TGTGCCAGCAGCGCAACTAGCGAGGACACAGATACGCAGTATTTT
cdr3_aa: CASSATSEDTDTQYF

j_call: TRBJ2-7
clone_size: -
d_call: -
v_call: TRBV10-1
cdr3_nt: TGCGCCAGCAGCGGGGGCCCGGCTTTCGAGCAGTACTTC
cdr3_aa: CASSGGPAFEQYF

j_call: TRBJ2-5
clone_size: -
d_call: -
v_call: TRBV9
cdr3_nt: TGTGCCAGCAGCGTAGCTTACCAGGGGTCCGGGGAGACCCAGTACTTC
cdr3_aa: CASSVAYQGSGETQYF

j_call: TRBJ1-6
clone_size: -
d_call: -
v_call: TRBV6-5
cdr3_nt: TGTGCCAGCGCCAGGGCCTCCTATAATTCACCCCTCCACTTT
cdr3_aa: CASARASYNSPLHF

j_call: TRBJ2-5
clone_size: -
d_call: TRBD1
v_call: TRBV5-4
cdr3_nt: TGTGCCAGCTCGGGACAGCCCCAAGAGACCCAGTACTTC
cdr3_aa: CASSGQPQETQYF

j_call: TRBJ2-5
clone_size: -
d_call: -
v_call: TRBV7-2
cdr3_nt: TGTGCCAGCAGCTTAGGCGGGGGCTCCCAAGAGTCCCAGTACTTC
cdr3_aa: CASSLGGGSQESQYF

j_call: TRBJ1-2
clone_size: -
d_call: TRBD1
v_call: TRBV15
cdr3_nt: TGTGCCACCAGCAGAGACAGGGTAGGGACAGTCTATGGCTACACCTTC
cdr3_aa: CATSRDRVGTVYGYTF

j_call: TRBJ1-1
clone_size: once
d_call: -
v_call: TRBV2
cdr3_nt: TGTGCCAGCAGTTCACAAACGAACACTGAAGCTTTCTTT
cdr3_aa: CASSSQTNTEAFF